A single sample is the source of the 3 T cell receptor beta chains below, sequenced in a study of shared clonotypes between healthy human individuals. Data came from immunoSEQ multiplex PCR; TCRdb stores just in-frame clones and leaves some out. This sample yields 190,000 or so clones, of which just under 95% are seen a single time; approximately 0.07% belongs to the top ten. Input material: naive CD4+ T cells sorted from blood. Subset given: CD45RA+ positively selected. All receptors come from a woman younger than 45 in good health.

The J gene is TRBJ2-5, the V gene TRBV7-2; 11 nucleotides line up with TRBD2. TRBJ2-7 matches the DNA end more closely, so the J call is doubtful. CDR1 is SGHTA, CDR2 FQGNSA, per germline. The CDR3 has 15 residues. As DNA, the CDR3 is TGTGCCAGCAGCTTATTAAGACTAGCGGGGCACGAGCAGTACTTC. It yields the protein CASSLLRLAGHEQYF.

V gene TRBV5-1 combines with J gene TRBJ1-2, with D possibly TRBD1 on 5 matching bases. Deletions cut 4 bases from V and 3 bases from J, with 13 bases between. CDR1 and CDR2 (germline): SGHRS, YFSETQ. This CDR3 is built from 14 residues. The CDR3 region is CASSVTVRDYGYTF. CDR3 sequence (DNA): TGCGCCAGCAGCGTTACAGTCAGGGACTATGGCTACACCTTC.

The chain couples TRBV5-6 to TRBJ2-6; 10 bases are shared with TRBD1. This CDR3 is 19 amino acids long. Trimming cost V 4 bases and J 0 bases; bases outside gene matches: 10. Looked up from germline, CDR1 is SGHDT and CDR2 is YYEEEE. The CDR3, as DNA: TGTGCCAGCAGCGACTTCCCGGGACAGGGGACCTCTGGGGCCAACGTCCTGACTTTC. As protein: CASSDFPGQGTSGANVLTF.